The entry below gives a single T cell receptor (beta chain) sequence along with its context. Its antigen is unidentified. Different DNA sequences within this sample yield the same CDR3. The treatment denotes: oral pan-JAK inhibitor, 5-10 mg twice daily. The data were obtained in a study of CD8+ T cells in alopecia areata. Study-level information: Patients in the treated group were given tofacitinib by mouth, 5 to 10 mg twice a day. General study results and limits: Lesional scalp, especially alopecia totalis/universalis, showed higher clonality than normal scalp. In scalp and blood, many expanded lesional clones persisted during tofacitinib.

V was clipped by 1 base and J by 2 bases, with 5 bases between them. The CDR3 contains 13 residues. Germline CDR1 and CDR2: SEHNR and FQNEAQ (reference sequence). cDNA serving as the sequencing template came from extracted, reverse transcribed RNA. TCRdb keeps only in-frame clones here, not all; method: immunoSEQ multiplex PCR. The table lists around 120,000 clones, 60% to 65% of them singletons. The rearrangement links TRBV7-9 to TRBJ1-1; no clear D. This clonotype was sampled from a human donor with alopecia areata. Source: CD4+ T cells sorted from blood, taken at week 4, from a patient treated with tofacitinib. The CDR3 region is CASSLERNTEAFF. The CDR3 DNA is TGTGCCAGCAGCTTAGAGCGAAACACTGAAGCTTTCTTT.